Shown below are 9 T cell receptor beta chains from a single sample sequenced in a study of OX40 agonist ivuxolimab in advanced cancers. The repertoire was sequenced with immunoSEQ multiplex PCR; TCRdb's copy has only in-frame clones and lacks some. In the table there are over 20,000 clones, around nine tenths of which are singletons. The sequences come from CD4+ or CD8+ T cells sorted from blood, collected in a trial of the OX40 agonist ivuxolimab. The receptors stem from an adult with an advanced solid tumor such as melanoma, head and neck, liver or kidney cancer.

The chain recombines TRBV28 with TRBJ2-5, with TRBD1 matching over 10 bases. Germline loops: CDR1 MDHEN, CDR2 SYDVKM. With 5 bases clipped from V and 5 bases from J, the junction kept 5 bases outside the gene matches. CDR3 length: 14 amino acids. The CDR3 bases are TGTGCCAGCAGTGGGGACAGGGGCCGGGAGACCCAGTACTTC. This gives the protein CASSGDRGRETQYF.

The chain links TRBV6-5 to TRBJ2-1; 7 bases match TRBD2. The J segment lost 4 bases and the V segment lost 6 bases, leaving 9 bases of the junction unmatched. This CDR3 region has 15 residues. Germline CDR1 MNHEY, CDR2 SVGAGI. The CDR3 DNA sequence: TGTGCCAGCAGCATTCAGACTAGCCTTTACAATGAGCAGTTCTTC. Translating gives CASSIQTSLYNEQFF.

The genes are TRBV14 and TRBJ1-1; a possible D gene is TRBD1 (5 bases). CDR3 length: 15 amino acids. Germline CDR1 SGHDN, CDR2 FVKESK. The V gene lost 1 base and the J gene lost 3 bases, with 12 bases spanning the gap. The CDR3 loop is CASSQGAGVDTEAFF. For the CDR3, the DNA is TGTGCCAGCAGCCAAGGTGCGGGGGTGGACACTGAAGCTTTCTTT.

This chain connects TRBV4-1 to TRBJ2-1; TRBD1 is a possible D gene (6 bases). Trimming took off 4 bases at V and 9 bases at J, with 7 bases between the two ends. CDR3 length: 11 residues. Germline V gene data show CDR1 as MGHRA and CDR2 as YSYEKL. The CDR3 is CASSLQGEQFF. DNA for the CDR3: TGCGCCAGCAGCCTACAGGGTGAGCAGTTCTTC.

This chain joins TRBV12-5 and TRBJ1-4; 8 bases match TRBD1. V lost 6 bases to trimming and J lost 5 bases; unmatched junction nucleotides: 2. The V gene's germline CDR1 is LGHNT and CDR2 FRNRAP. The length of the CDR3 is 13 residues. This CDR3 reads CASGGQANEKLFF. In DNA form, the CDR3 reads TGTGCTAGTGGGGGACAGGCGAATGAAAAACTGTTTTTT.

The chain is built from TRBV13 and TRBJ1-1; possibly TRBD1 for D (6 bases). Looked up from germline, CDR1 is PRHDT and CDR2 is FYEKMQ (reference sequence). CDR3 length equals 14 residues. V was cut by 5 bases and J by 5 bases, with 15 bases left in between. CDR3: CASSQATGWTEAFF. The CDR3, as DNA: TGTGCCAGCAGCCAGGCCACAGGGTGGACTGAAGCTTTCTTT.

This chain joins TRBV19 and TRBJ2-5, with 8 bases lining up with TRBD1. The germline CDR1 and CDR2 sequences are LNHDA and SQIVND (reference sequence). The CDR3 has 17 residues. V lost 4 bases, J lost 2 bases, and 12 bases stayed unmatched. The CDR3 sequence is CASSTSDLDRGQETQYF. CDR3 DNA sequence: TGTGCCAGTAGTACATCCGACCTAGACAGGGGTCAAGAGACCCAGTACTTC.

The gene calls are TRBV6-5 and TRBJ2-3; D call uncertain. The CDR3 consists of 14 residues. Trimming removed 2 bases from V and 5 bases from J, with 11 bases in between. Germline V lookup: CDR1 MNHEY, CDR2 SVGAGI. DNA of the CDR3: TGTGCCAGCAGTTACAGCCCACCGGGAGATACGCAGTATTTT. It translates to CASSYSPPGDTQYF.

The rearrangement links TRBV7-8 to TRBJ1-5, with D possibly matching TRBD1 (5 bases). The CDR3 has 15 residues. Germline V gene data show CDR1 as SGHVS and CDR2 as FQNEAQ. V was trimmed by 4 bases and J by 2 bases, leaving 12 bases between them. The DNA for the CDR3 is TGTGCCAGCAGCTCCCAGGGAGGTGGCAATCAGCCCCAGCATTTT. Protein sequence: CASSSQGGGNQPQHF.